Reported below is one T cell receptor beta chain. The antigen remains undetermined. This sample stems from a study of shared clonotypes between healthy human individuals. The study, taken as a whole, reports: Investigators expected sequencing depth to affect clonotype sharing among donors.

All the donors were Caucasian adults who lived in Nashville, Tennessee. DNA from unsorted PBMC was sequenced on ten immunoSEQ deep assay plates. Generated by immunoSEQ multiplex PCR, the TCRdb table keeps only in-frame clones and is missing some. The top ten hold about 12% of the sample, which has under 600,000 clones, roughly 79% seen once. Germline CDR1 reads ENHRY; CDR2 reads SYGVKD. V was shortened by 0 bases and J by 5 bases, with 13 bases between the two germline ends. There are 15 residues in the CDR3. This sequence joins TRBV10-3 and TRBJ2-5; weak D call: TRBD2 (5 bases). The sequenced material came from PBMCs. The receptor's source is a woman aged 40 to 55 in good health. Some clones in this sample may be carry-over from other donors' samples. CDR3 residues: CAISESWGDDETQYF. The CDR3 DNA sequence: TGTGCCATCAGTGAGTCGTGGGGAGATGATGAGACCCAGTACTTC.